This T cell receptor (beta chain) was captured in a study of control samples from healthy donors and cancer patients. The protocol was immunoSEQ multiplex PCR, while the TCRdb copy is restricted to in-frame clones and leaves out a portion. The sample contains about 220,000 clones, roughly 94% of which appear only once. V lost 2 bases, J lost 4 bases, and 12 bases stayed unmatched. The germline V gene encodes CDR1 SGHDT and CDR2 YYEEEE. This CDR3 is built from 17 residues. The V call is TRBV5-6, the J call TRBJ1-2, with 9 nucleotides matching TRBD1. The sequenced sample consisted of blood. The receptor comes from a man between 45 and 60 years old in good health. The CDR3 DNA reads TGTGCCAGCAGCTTTAGTCCCACCGGGACAGGGACCTATGGCTACACCTTC. It is translated as CASSFSPTGTGTYGYTF.